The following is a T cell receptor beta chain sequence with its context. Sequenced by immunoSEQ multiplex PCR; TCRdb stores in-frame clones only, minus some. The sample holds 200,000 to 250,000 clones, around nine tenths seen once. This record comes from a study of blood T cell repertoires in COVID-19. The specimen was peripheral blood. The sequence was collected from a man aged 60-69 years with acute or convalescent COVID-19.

CDR3 bases: TGTGCCAGCGCGAAACAGGTAGGGGGCGAGCAGTACTTC. This encodes CASAKQVGGEQYF. The gene calls are TRBV9 and TRBJ2-7; weak D call: TRBD1 (6 bases). Germline V gene data show CDR1 as SGDLS and CDR2 as YYNGEE. Trimming left V 7 bases short and J 6 bases short, with 17 bases between. This CDR3 spans 13 amino acids.